This passage covers 25 T cell receptor beta chains from one sample sequenced in a study of T cells after yellow fever vaccination (dated by TCRdb to between 2018 and 2021). Library generation was performed with 5' RACE. The run used an Illumina HiSeq 2500. The public reads were run again by TCRdb, first through fastp at Q25 and then through MiXCR, and only productive beta chains were kept. Each entry is one CDR3 protein sequence, shown with its most common DNA and genes. Counted in this sample were about 69,000 distinct CDR3 sequences; around 6.2% of them appeared once. Roughly 2% of the sample is in the top ten clones. This specimen's treatment or condition label, per the study, means: live attenuated yellow fever vaccine strain. Source: CD4+ T cells sorted from PBMCs, taken less than 18 days after the first yellow fever vaccination. These TCRs come from a man between 18 and 29 years old who received the YFV17D yellow fever vaccine.

This clonotype has at least ten counts. V gene TRBV20-1 combines with J gene TRBJ2-2; TRBD2 matches at 11 bases. J lost 5 bases, V lost 1 base, and 3 bases had no gene match. This CDR3 region has 15 residues. Germline loops: CDR1 DFQATT, CDR2 SNEGSKA (reference sequence). CDR3 in DNA: TGCAGTGCTAGAGGACTAGCGGGGTCGACCGGGGAGCTGTTTTTT. Translating gives CSARGLAGSTGELFF.

This clonotype has at least ten counts. The chain recombines TRBV5-1 with TRBJ2-3; D may be TRBD2 (6 bases). In germline, CDR1 is SGHRS, CDR2 YFSETQ. This CDR3 comprises 14 residues. Trimming removed 6 bases at V and 4 bases at J, with 15 bases between. CDR3 sequence (DNA): TGCGCCAGCACTCCATTCGGAGGGGCAGATACGCAGTATTTT. Amino acid sequence: CASTPFGGADTQYF.

This clonotype was observed many times. This chain connects TRBV7-9 to TRBJ2-2; TRBD1 agrees at 7 bases. This CDR3 is 14 amino acids long. Germline V gene sequence: CDR1 SEHNR, CDR2 FQNEAQ (reference sequence). Trimming at V came to 5 bases and at J to 9 bases, leaving 9 bases not matched to a gene. CDR3 loop: CASSLDRFIRELFF. In DNA form, the CDR3 reads TGTGCCAGCAGCCTGGACAGGTTTATCCGGGAGCTGTTTTTT.

This clonotype showed up many times. The chain is built from TRBV5-1 and TRBJ2-1, with a weak D call TRBD2 (6 bases). The CDR3 contains 15 residues. The germline V and J ends were trimmed by 5 bases and 6 bases, with 18 bases remaining between them. CDR1 is SGHRS, CDR2 YFSETQ, per germline. The CDR3 DNA reads TGCGCCAGCAGAGGGTCGGGACTCGCTTCCAATGAGCAGTTCTTC. Translating it yields CASRGSGLASNEQFF.

This clonotype was observed many times. This chain joins TRBV7-9 and TRBJ2-7; D is undetermined. The germline V gene encodes CDR1 SEHNR and CDR2 FQNEAQ (reference sequence). CDR3 length equals 15 residues. The V end lost 5 bases, the J end lost 0 bases, and 14 bases lay between the germline ends. The CDR3 protein is CASSRLGDRSYEQYF. For the CDR3, the DNA is TGTGCCAGCAGCCGCCTTGGGGATCGCTCCTACGAGCAGTACTTC.

The chain joins TRBV7-9 to TRBJ2-7; TRBD1 aligns across 8 bases. Germline V lookup: CDR1 SEHNR, CDR2 FQNEAQ (reference sequence). This CDR3 is 16 amino acids long. The trim removed 6 bases at V and 6 bases at J, leaving 16 bases unmatched. Here the CDR3 reads CASRQHPPQGGGEQYF. For the CDR3, the DNA is TGTGCCAGCAGACAACACCCCCCACAGGGGGGTGGCGAGCAGTACTTC.

This clonotype has just a few counts. The gene calls are TRBV5-4 and TRBJ2-5, with TRBD2 matching over 8 bases. CDR1 and CDR2 from the germline V gene are SGHNT and YYREEE (reference sequence). V lost 0 bases and J lost 2; bases outside the gene matches: 0. This CDR3 region has 14 residues. CDR3 coding DNA: TGTGCCAGCAGCTTGGGACTAGCGCAAGAGACCCAGTACTTC. Protein product: CASSLGLAQETQYF.

The sample holds many counts of this clonotype. This rearrangement joins TRBV12-3 or TRBV12-4 to TRBJ2-3; D is unclear. The CDR3 sequence is 12 residues long. Trimming took off 8 bases at V and 4 bases at J, with 10 bases between the two ends. Here the CDR3 DNA reads TGTGCCAGCCAACAGACGTCAGATACGCAGTATTTT. Translation gives CASQQTSDTQYF.

This clonotype was observed many times. The genes are TRBV12-3 or TRBV12-4 and TRBJ1-1; unclear D gene. Trimming cost V 1 base and J 0 bases, with 6 bases left between them. This CDR3 is 14 amino acids long. CDR3 in amino acids: CASSLGSLNTEAFF. Written as DNA, the CDR3 is TGTGCCAGCAGTTTAGGGAGCCTGAACACTGAAGCTTTCTTT.

This clonotype was detected many times. This chain connects TRBV7-9 to TRBJ2-5; tentatively, D is TRBD2 (6 bases). V lost 5 bases to trimming and J lost 1 base, with 20 bases between them. Germline lookup yields CDR1 SEHNR and CDR2 FQNEAQ (reference sequence). This CDR3 spans 17 amino acids. The CDR3 region is CASSLGLATSVQETQYF. CDR3 in DNA: TGTGCCAGCAGCCTGGGGCTAGCGACATCCGTCCAAGAGACCCAGTACTTC.

This clonotype was detected many times. The CDR3 sequence is CASSYIRGNSPLHF. The CDR3 nucleotides read TGTGCCAGCAGTTACATCAGGGGGAATTCACCCCTCCACTTT. The chain recombines TRBV6-5 with TRBJ1-6, with TRBD1 matching 7 bases. With 2 bases clipped from V and 7 bases from J, the junction kept 2 bases outside the gene matches. This CDR3 contains 14 residues. Germline V gene lookup returns CDR1 MNHEY and CDR2 SVGAGI.

Many counts were recorded for this clonotype. The chain uses TRBV24-1 and TRBJ2-1; D gene uncertain. CDR3 length equals 14 residues. The ends were cut back, 4 bases at V and 4 bases at J, with 10 bases in the middle. In germline, CDR1 is KGHDR, CDR2 SFDVKD. The CDR3 nucleotides read TGTGCCACCAGTGACACCAACTCTTACAATGAGCAGTTCTTC. Translating gives CATSDTNSYNEQFF.

This clonotype was picked up many times. The chain uses TRBV7-2 and TRBJ2-1, with a weak D call TRBD1 (7 bases). Germline assignment: CDR1 SGHTA and CDR2 FQGNSA. CDR3 length equals 15 residues. V lost 1 base to trimming and J lost 7 bases, with 14 bases between them. The CDR3 sequence is CASSLGGAGGNEQFF. DNA of the CDR3: TGTGCCAGCAGCTTAGGCGGGGCAGGGGGGAATGAGCAGTTCTTC.

About this clonotype itself: A much bigger clone sits one base away, suggesting this may be a read error. The V and J genes are TRBV5-4 and TRBJ1-1, with D possibly TRBD1 on 6 matching bases. This CDR3 spans 12 amino acids. Trimming stripped 4 bases from V and 2 bases from J, with 6 bases between. The germline gives CDR1 SGHNT, CDR2 YYREEE (reference sequence). The DNA for the CDR3 is TGTGCCAGCAGCGGGACAAACACTGAAGCTTTCTTT. It encodes CASSGTNTEAFF.

This clonotype was seen at least ten times. V usage is TRBV18 and J usage is TRBJ2-7; the D call may be TRBD1 or TRBD2 (5 bases each). This CDR3 is built from 15 residues. Trimming took off 6 bases at V and 0 bases at J, with 15 bases between the two ends. Germline lookup yields CDR1 KGHSH and CDR2 LQKENI. The CDR3 here is CASSPGTESSYEQYV. The CDR3 DNA is TGTGCCAGCTCCCCCGGGACGGAGAGCTCCTACGAGCAGTACGTC.

This clonotype was counted at least ten times. The J gene is TRBJ2-5, the V gene TRBV5-5; no definite D call. Deletions cut 2 bases from V and 5 bases from J, with 13 bases between. This CDR3 is 14 amino acids long. CDR1 and CDR2 from the germline V gene are SGHKS and YYEKEE (reference sequence). CDR3 nucleotides: TGTGCCAGCAGCTTACATCAGGTTCGGGAGACCCAGTACTTC. This gives the protein CASSLHQVRETQYF.

This clonotype was observed at least ten times. This chain connects TRBV20-1 to TRBJ2-3; D uncertain. Trimming pared 2 bases from V and 1 base from J, leaving 7 bases between. The CDR3 has 13 amino acids. The V gene's germline CDR1 is DFQATT and CDR2 SNEGSKA (reference sequence). DNA for the CDR3: TGCAGTGCTAGATTAGTCCGCACAGATACGCAGTATTTT. It yields the protein CSARLVRTDTQYF.

This clonotype has a count of ten or more. The chain links TRBV24-1 to TRBJ2-5; possible D gene TRBD2, 7 bases. CDR3 length equals 15 residues. Germline values: CDR1 KGHDR, CDR2 SFDVKD. V was pared by 4 bases and J by 4 bases, with 15 bases between. The CDR3 coding sequence is TGTGCCACCAGTGAAGCCGTGGGGGGGGCAGAGACCCAGTACTTC. Translation: CATSEAVGGAETQYF.

This clonotype was counted at least ten times. This chain connects TRBV15 to TRBJ1-2; unclear D gene. Germline V gene data show CDR1 as LNHNV and CDR2 as YYDKDF (reference sequence). CDR3 length: 13 residues. V lost 1 base and J lost 6, with 9 bases in between. CDR3 DNA sequence: TGTGCCACCAGCAGAGGGACGGAAGATGGCTACACCTTC. Translation gives CATSRGTEDGYTF.

This clonotype showed up many times. The genes are TRBV7-2 and TRBJ2-3, with a weak D call TRBD2 (6 bases). CDR1 and CDR2 (germline): SGHTA, FQGNSA. The CDR3 is made up of 14 amino acids. Trimming took 3 bases from V and 5 from J, leaving 12 bases between them. CDR3 nucleotide sequence: TGTGCCAGCAGCTTTGATAGCGGTCTAGATACGCAGTATTTT. Protein product: CASSFDSGLDTQYF.

Many counts were recorded for this clonotype. The CDR3 coding sequence is TGTGCCAGCAGGTACTCGGGGGGGTTCACTGAAGCTTTCTTT. Its translation is CASRYSGGFTEAFF. The chain couples TRBV7-2 to TRBJ1-1, with D possibly TRBD1 on 5 matching bases. Germline loops: CDR1 SGHTA, CDR2 FQGNSA. V lost 6 bases and J lost 4, with 15 bases in between. The CDR3 spans 14 residues.

This clonotype occurred many times. CDR3 bases: TGTGCCAGCAGCTTAGTACCAACCATGAACACTGAAGCTTTCTTT. Protein: CASSLVPTMNTEAFF. The rearrangement links TRBV7-2 to TRBJ1-1; D is uncertain. Germline V CDR1 and CDR2: SGHTA, FQGNSA. The germline V and J ends were trimmed by 1 base and 0 bases, with 9 bases remaining between them. The CDR3 runs to 15 residues. The whole variable domain, filled in from reference TRBV7-2 and TRBJ1-1, reads GAGVSQSPSNKVTEKGKDVELRCDPISGHTALYWYRQSLGQGLEFLIYFQGNSAPDKSGLPSDRFSAERTGGSVSTLTIQRTQQEDSAVYLCASSLVPTMNTEAFFGQGTRLTVV.

This clonotype was seen repeatedly, ten times or more. This sequence joins TRBV11-1 and TRBJ2-1; tentative D call: TRBD1 (6 bases). Germline CDR1 SGHAT, CDR2 FQDESV (reference sequence). The CDR3 spans 16 residues. V shed 4 bases and J shed 8 bases, with 21 bases lying between them. CDR3 nucleotides: TGTGCCAGCAGCTCTCGCCGCAGGGGCCCTGGTTATGAGCAGTTCTTC. It codes for CASSSRRRGPGYEQFF.

This clonotype was observed at least ten times. V and J are TRBV7-2 and TRBJ1-5; the D gene is possibly TRBD1 (5 bases). This CDR3 is 15 amino acids long. Germline CDR1 SGHTA, CDR2 FQGNSA. V lost 5 bases, J lost 2 bases, and 13 bases lay in between. The CDR3 here is CASSKQGSGNQPQHF. The CDR3, as DNA: TGTGCCAGCAGCAAGCAGGGTTCGGGCAATCAGCCCCAGCATTTT. Full variable domain (outside the CDR3, taken from reference TRBV7-2 and TRBJ1-5): GAGVSQSPSNKVTEKGKDVELRCDPISGHTALYWYRQSLGQGLEFLIYFQGNSAPDKSGLPSDRFSAERTGGSVSTLTIQRTQQEDSAVYLCASSKQGSGNQPQHFGDGTRLSIL.

The chain uses TRBV9 and TRBJ1-1, with 8 nucleotides matching TRBD1. After removal of 2 bases from V and 3 bases from J, the junction contained 6 bases not matched to a gene. Germline V gives CDR1 SGDLS, CDR2 YYNGEE. The CDR3 is 15 residues long. The CDR3 loop is CASSVDRGEDTEAFF. CDR3 nucleotides: TGTGCCAGCAGCGTCGACAGGGGTGAGGACACTGAAGCTTTCTTT. The whole variable domain, filled in from reference TRBV9 and TRBJ1-1, reads DSGVTQTPKHLITATGQRVTLRCSPRSGDLSVYWYQQSLDQGLQFLIQYYNGEERAKGNILERFSAQQFPDLHSELNLSSLELGDSALYFCASSVDRGEDTEAFFGQGTRLTVV.